The 5 T cell receptor beta chains reported below all come from one sample, sequenced in a study of CD8+ T cells in alopecia areata. After isolation, RNA underwent reverse transcription to generate cDNA as the sequencing template. Generated by immunoSEQ multiplex PCR, the TCRdb table keeps only in-frame clones and is missing some. The sample lists 110,000 to 150,000 clones, roughly 46% occurring once. The sample in question was CD4+ T cells sorted from blood, obtained at week 0. These receptors were obtained from a human donor with alopecia areata.

This chain links TRBV28 with TRBJ1-5, with 7 bases that match TRBD1. The CDR3 has 15 amino acids. Germline CDR1 reads MDHEN; CDR2 reads SYDVKM. V lost 4 bases to trimming and J lost 4 bases; unmatched junction nucleotides: 7. CDR3 in DNA: TGTGCCAGCAGTTCTGCGGAACAGGGGAATCAGCCCCAGCATTTT. As protein: CASSSAEQGNQPQHF. The full variable domain, in which reference TRBV28 and TRBJ1-5 provide the parts outside the CDR3, is DVKVTQSSRYLVKRTGEKVFLECVQDMDHENMFWYRQDPGLGLRLIYFSYDVKMKEKGDIPEGYSVSREKKERFSLILESASTNQTSMYLCASSSAEQGNQPQHFGDGTRLSIL.

The CDR3 here is CAHRRDRVGYTF. The CDR3 DNA reads TGTGCCCATCGGAGGGACAGGGTCGGCTACACCTTC. The rearrangement joins TRBV30 to TRBJ1-2; 9 bases agree with TRBD1. Looked up from germline, CDR1 is GTSNPN and CDR2 is SVGIG (reference sequence). V was pared by 8 bases and J by 8 bases, with 9 bases of the junction left unmatched. The CDR3 contains 12 residues.

This rearrangement joins TRBV7-9 to TRBJ2-7; D uncertain. V was pared by 6 bases and J by 4 bases, with 4 bases between. The germline gives CDR1 SEHNR, CDR2 FQNEAQ (reference sequence). The CDR3 spans 10 residues. The CDR3 sequence is CASREYEQYF. The CDR3, as DNA: TGTGCCAGCAGAGAATACGAGCAGTACTTC.

The chain uses TRBV29-1 and TRBJ2-5; 8 nucleotides agree with TRBD1. Per the germline V gene, CDR1 is SQVTM and CDR2 is ANQGSEA. This CDR3 comprises 17 residues. Losses at the gene ends were 7 bases for V and 0 bases for J; bases not matched to a gene: 16. This chain's CDR3 is CSAVHPTGVMYQETQYF. DNA of the CDR3: TGCAGCGCTGTCCATCCGACAGGGGTCATGTACCAAGAGACCCAGTACTTC.

V is TRBV29-1 and J is TRBJ2-1, with D unclear. The CDR3 contains 10 residues. The V gene lost 4 bases and the J gene lost 9 bases, with 7 bases spanning the gap. CDR1 and CDR2 (germline): SQVTM, ANQGSEA. The CDR3 sequence: CSVAQTEQFF. CDR3 in DNA: TGCAGCGTTGCTCAGACTGAGCAGTTCTTC.